The 10 T cell receptor beta chains listed next were all sequenced from one sample in a study of blood T cells in healthy people across ages. With a J-beta primer mix and a sample-barcoded 5' primer, a second PCR ran roughly 7 to 11 cycles. TCRdb re-derived calls from the 5' RACE reads in MiXCR, one entry per CDR3 protein. This repertoire shows 1.5 million to 2 million distinct CDR3 sequences, about 50% found once; its top ten account for over 2%. The sequenced material came from blood. Source of these receptors: a woman between 40 and 55 years old in good health.

The J gene is TRBJ2-1, the V gene TRBV6-6; the D gene is possibly TRBD1 (5 bases). Germline CDR1 reads MNHNY; CDR2 reads SVGAGI (reference sequence). CDR3 length: 15 residues. The V and J ends lost 6 bases and 5 bases respectively, with 17 bases between them. The DNA of the CDR3 is TGTGCCAGCAGACCCCGACAGTTGAACCACAATGAGCAGTTCTTC. It codes for CASRPRQLNHNEQFF.

This rearrangement joins TRBV7-2 to TRBJ2-1; tentative D call: TRBD2 (5 bases). Germline V gene sequence: CDR1 SGHTA, CDR2 FQGNSA. The V gene lost 5 bases and the J gene lost 12 bases, with 14 bases spanning the gap. The CDR3 runs 12 residues. The CDR3 region is CASSPVLEGQFF. The CDR3 region has the DNA TGTGCCAGCAGCCCCGTGCTTGAGGGGCAGTTCTTC.

This clonotype was counted only a few times. This chain connects TRBV27 to TRBJ2-7, with 7 bases matching TRBD2. Per the germline V gene, CDR1 is MNHEY and CDR2 is SMNVEV (reference sequence). The ends lost 6 bases at V and 0 bases at J; junction bases unmatched: 8. This CDR3 has 15 amino acids. The CDR3 here is CASRAGRSNSYEQYF. CDR3 bases: TGTGCCAGCAGGGCCGGGAGGTCAAACTCCTACGAGCAGTACTTC.

This clonotype was observed at least ten times. The chain couples TRBV7-2 to TRBJ2-5; 7 bases line up with TRBD2. Per the germline V gene, CDR1 is SGHTA and CDR2 is FQGNSA. The CDR3 loop spans 14 amino acids. Trimming at V came to 0 bases and at J to 4 bases, leaving 2 bases not matched to a gene. CDR3 coding DNA: TGTGCCAGCAGCTTAGCGGGGAGGGGAGAGACCCAGTACTTC. Residues: CASSLAGRGETQYF.

This clonotype was counted a few times. V and J are TRBV10-3 and TRBJ2-7, with D unresolved. The V gene lost 8 bases and the J gene lost 0 bases, with 8 bases spanning the gap. Germline V lookup: CDR1 ENHRY, CDR2 SYGVKD. CDR3 size: 12 residues. The CDR3 nucleotides are TGTGCCATCGCACCCAGCTCCTACGAGCAGTACTTC. Its translation is CAIAPSSYEQYF.

This chain joins TRBV6-6 and TRBJ2-5; possible D gene TRBD1, 7 bases. The end of the DNA fits TRBJ2-7 better, so the J call may be wrong. CDR3 length: 16 amino acids. Germline V lookup: CDR1 MNHNY, CDR2 SVGAGI (reference sequence). Written as DNA, the CDR3 is TGTGCCAGCAGTAAACTGGGCGGGACAGTAGCCTCCGAGCAGTACTTC. Translation: CASSKLGGTVASEQYF.

The V and J genes are TRBV28 and TRBJ2-5; tentative D call: TRBD1 (5 bases). This CDR3 spans 14 amino acids. CDR1 and CDR2 (germline): MDHEN, SYDVKM. V was cut by 3 bases and J by 0 bases, with 8 bases left in between. Here the CDR3 reads CASSLGLDQETQYF. Written as DNA, the CDR3 is TGTGCCAGCAGTTTGGGGCTAGACCAAGAGACCCAGTACTTC.

This chain links TRBV20-1 with TRBJ2-7, with D perhaps TRBD1 (5 bases). V lost 3 bases, J lost 2 bases, and 14 bases lay in between. Germline lookup yields CDR1 DFQATT and CDR2 SNEGSKA (reference sequence). The CDR3 covers 14 residues. CDR3 region: CSASGQGMTYEQYF. CDR3 nucleotide sequence: TGCAGTGCTAGTGGGCAGGGTATGACCTACGAGCAGTACTTC.

V is TRBV12-3 or TRBV12-4 and J is TRBJ1-5; D unclear. This CDR3 region has 16 residues. The V gene lost 2 bases and the J gene lost 4 bases, with 15 bases spanning the gap. CDR3 nucleotide sequence: TGTGCCAGCAGTTTAAGAGTCCAGGATTTAAATCAGCCCCAGCATTTT. Its protein product is CASSLRVQDLNQPQHF.

The rearrangement uses TRBV19 and TRBJ1-5, with 8 bases fitting TRBD1. CDR1 is LNHDA, CDR2 SQIVND, per germline (reference sequence). The CDR3 covers 16 residues. J was trimmed by 3 bases and V by 1 base; bases with no gene match: 5. In nucleotides, the CDR3 is TGTGCCAGTAGTATAGGACAGGGGACGAACAATCAGCCCCAGCATTTT. Translated: CASSIGQGTNNQPQHF.